Below, one T cell receptor beta chain is given with its context. Germline V gene sequence: CDR1 MNHEY, CDR2 SVGAGI. The CDR3 is 15 amino acids. Between the trimmed V and J ends, which lost 6 bases and 0 bases, there was a span of 15 bases. Naive CD8 cells comprised CD45RO-negative, CCR7-positively selected cells, excluding terminally differentiated effector memory CD45RA+ cells. Donors were healthy HIV-negative adults without recently reported acute infections or vaccinations. The data were obtained in a study of shared clonotypes between healthy human individuals. On the study more broadly: Per-donor plates numbered three CD4 naive, three CD4 memory, two CD8 naive and one CD8 memory.

TCRdb's table, derived via immunoSEQ multiplex PCR, lists solely in-frame clones and lacks some. The sample records about 1,800,000 clones, less than 95% being singletons. The chain uses TRBV6-5 and TRBJ2-7; possibly TRBD1 for D (7 bases). The specimen was naive CD8+ T cells sorted from blood. The sequence was collected from a man younger than 30 in good health. The CDR3 region has the DNA TGTGCCAGCAGGCAGCACAGGGGAGGCTCCTACGAGCAGTACTTC. Amino acid sequence: CASRQHRGGSYEQYF.